A selection of T cell receptor beta chains follows, all from one sample in a study of T cells in Graves' hyperthyroidism and ophthalmopathy. In TCRdb, the multiplex PCR reads were re-called with MiXCR into one record per CDR3 protein. The sample holds under 65,000 distinct CDR3 sequences, approximately 53% seen once. The sequenced material came from blood. These receptors came from a woman aged 60 to 75 with Graves' ophthalmopathy. CDR3s include the opening cysteine and the closing phenylalanine or tryptophan. The D gene is left open where the match is weak. Only some rows state a clone size, as once, few, many or a class for expanded clones.

v_call	d_call	j_call	clone_size	cdr3_nt	cdr3_aa
TRBV20-1	TRBD2	TRBJ2-1	NA	TGCAGCGCGCGGACTAGCGGGGGGGAGAATGAGCAGTTCTTC	CSARTSGGENEQFF
TRBV29-1	NA	TRBJ2-1	NA	TGCAGCCTAGCTGGTTCGGGGCAGGGTTTCAATGAGCAGTTCTTC	CSLAGSGQGFNEQFF
TRBV5-4	NA	TRBJ2-1	NA	TGTGCCAGCAGCTTGGCGGGCAGGGGTTCCTACAATGAGCAGTTCTTC	CASSLAGRGSYNEQFF
TRBV20-1	TRBD1	TRBJ2-7	many	TGCAGTGCTAACAGGGGACAGGGCTCCTCCTACGAGCAGTACTTC	CSANRGQGSSYEQYF
TRBV10-3	NA	TRBJ1-1	many	TGTGCCATCAGTGGGGAGGGGGTAGGGGTTGAAGCTTTCTTT	CAISGEGVGVEAFF
TRBV4-3	NA	TRBJ2-2	many	TGCGCCAGCGGGTCCTATAACGTACCCGGGGAGCTGTTTTTT	CASGSYNVPGELFF
TRBV11-2	NA	TRBJ2-1	many	TGTGCCAGCAGCTTAGATCGTGGGGTCTACAATGAGCAGTTCTTC	CASSLDRGVYNEQFF
TRBV20-1	NA	TRBJ1-1	NA	TGCAGTGCTAGAGTCCAGCGGGGGAGCACTGAAGCTTTCTTT	CSARVQRGSTEAFF
TRBV7-2	TRBD1	TRBJ2-6	medium-sized	TGTGCCAGCAGCTTTCGGGACAGATCTCTGTCGTTCTCTGGGGCCAACGTCCTGACTTTC	CASSFRDRSLSFSGANVLTF
TRBV15	TRBD1	TRBJ2-1	NA	TGTGCCACCAGCACCCGGGACAGTGGTTACAATGAGCAGTTCTTC	CATSTRDSGYNEQFF
TRBV7-2	NA	TRBJ2-5	many	TGTGCCAGCAGCCCGACGGGGGCGGAGACCCAGTACTTC	CASSPTGAETQYF
TRBV6-1	TRBD2	TRBJ2-3	many	TGTGCCATGGGACTAGCGGGAACGGGAGATACGCAGTATTTT	CAMGLAGTGDTQYF
TRBV11-2	TRBD1	TRBJ1-4	many	TGTGCCAGCAGCTTCGGGACAGGGATTAATGAAAAACTGTTTTTT	CASSFGTGINEKLFF
TRBV5-1	TRBD1	TRBJ1-6	NA	TGCGCCAGCAGAAAGCCGGGACAGGGGGCAGGTTCACCCCACCACTTT	CASRKPGQGAGSPHHF
TRBV20-1	NA	TRBJ1-5	many	TGCAGTGCTAGGGACTGGGGCGAGGAGGTTCAGCCCCAGCATTTT	CSARDWGEEVQPQHF
TRBV28	NA	TRBJ2-3	NA	TGTGCCAGCACTTTTCTAGGGGGAACGCAGTATTTT	CASTFLGGTQYF
TRBV10-3	NA	TRBJ2-7	NA	TGTGCCATCAGACAAACCGGGGGCTCCTACGAGCAGTACTTC	CAIRQTGGSYEQYF
TRBV27	TRBD1	TRBJ2-7	few	TGTGCCAGCAGTCGTAGTCTGACAGGGAGAGTTTACGAGCAGTACTTC	CASSRSLTGRVYEQYF
TRBV28	NA	TRBJ2-7	many	TGTGCCAGCAGTTTGGGAGCTGCTCGGGAGCAGTACTTC	CASSLGAAREQYF
TRBV5-1	NA	TRBJ2-5	many	TGCGCCAGCAGCACGGCCATCCCGGGGGAGACCCAGTACTTC	CASSTAIPGETQYF
TRBV4-2	TRBD1	TRBJ2-7	many	TGTGCCAGCAGCCAAGATTTAGGACAGGGTAGGAACGAGCAGTACTTC	CASSQDLGQGRNEQYF
TRBV5-5	NA	TRBJ2-1	NA	TGTGCCAGCAGCTATGAATCGGGGAGCAATGAGCAGTTCTTC	CASSYESGSNEQFF